The 25 T cell receptor beta chains in this list originate from one sample, sequenced in a study of cytomegalovirus exposure and HLA in healthy donors. PCR involved 60 Vbeta and 13 Jbeta primers. Clones were read by immunoSEQ multiplex PCR, and TCRdb kept only the in-frame ones, dropping some. The sample includes about 170,000 clones, roughly 70% of them seen just once. Sequenced input: PBMCs. These receptors originate from a middle-aged man in good health and CMV-seropositive.

The chain has TRBV5-4 and TRBJ1-1; D might be TRBD1 (6 bases). The length of the CDR3 is 17 residues. Trimming shortened V by 4 bases and J by 2 bases, and 21 bases separated the two germline ends. Germline lookup yields CDR1 SGHNT and CDR2 YYREEE (reference sequence). The CDR3 loop is CASSPQGGSGGNTEAFF. The CDR3 DNA reads as TGTGCCAGCAGCCCACAAGGGGGGTCGGGGGGCAACACTGAAGCTTTCTTT. Drawing the rest from reference TRBV5-4 and TRBJ1-1, the complete variable domain is ETGVTQSPTHLIKTRGQQVTLRCSSQSGHNTVSWYQQALGQGPQFIFQYYREEENGRGNFPPRFSGLQFPNYSSELNVNALELDDSALYLCASSPQGGSGGNTEAFFGQGTRLTVV.

The chain recombines TRBV7-2 with TRBJ1-3; perhaps TRBD1 as D (5 bases). This CDR3 is built from 15 residues. Germline CDR1 reads SGHTA; CDR2 reads FQGNSA. V was trimmed by 4 bases and J by 2 bases, leaving 12 bases between them. The CDR3: CASSWVTGPGNTIYF. The CDR3 nucleotides are TGTGCCAGCAGCTGGGTCACAGGACCTGGAAACACCATATATTTT.

This rearrangement joins TRBV11-3 to TRBJ2-3; D remains ambiguous. This CDR3 has 13 amino acids. With 1 base removed from V and 3 bases from J, the gap between germline ends came to 5 bases. Germline V gene data show CDR1 as SGHNT and CDR2 as YENEEA. CDR3 nucleotides: TGTGCCAGCAGCTTAGTCAGGACAGATACGCAGTATTTT. It codes for CASSLVRTDTQYF.

The chain employs TRBV5-1 and TRBJ2-1; D is ambiguous. CDR3 length: 15 amino acids. V was clipped by 3 bases and J by 5 bases, with 15 bases between them. From germline, CDR1 is SGHRS and CDR2 YFSETQ. The CDR3: CASSSGSFTHNEQFF. CDR3 bases: TGCGCCAGCAGCTCTGGTAGTTTCACCCACAATGAGCAGTTCTTC. The variable domain in full, completed from reference TRBV5-1 and TRBJ2-1, reads KAGVTQTPRYLIKTRGQQVTLSCSPISGHRSVSWYQQTPGQGLQFLFEYFSETQRNKGNFPGRFSGRQFSNSRSEMNVSTLELGDSALYLCASSSGSFTHNEQFFGPGTRLTVL.

This clone was counted a few times. J is TRBJ1-1 and V is TRBV5-1; D unclear. The CDR3 runs to 14 residues. V lost 4 bases and J lost 4, with 14 bases in between. Germline CDR1 SGHRS, CDR2 YFSETQ. The CDR3 DNA sequence: TGCGCCAGCAGCCTGGGTGGTGCGAGCACTGAAGCTTTCTTT. This translates into CASSLGGASTEAFF.

This clone was seen a few times. The rearrangement links TRBV10-3 to TRBJ1-2, with 9 bases lining up with TRBD1. CDR3 length: 12 residues. Germline V gene data show CDR1 as ENHRY and CDR2 as SYGVKD. Trimming at V came to 8 bases and at J to 12 bases, leaving 10 bases not matched to a gene. The CDR3 sequence is CAIDPGQGQHTF. DNA of the CDR3: TGTGCCATCGACCCGGGACAGGGTCAACACACCTTC.

The chain links TRBV6-1 to TRBJ1-4, with a weak D call TRBD1 (5 bases). CDR1 MNHNS and CDR2 SASEGT come from the germline V gene. Trimming stripped 0 bases from V and 6 bases from J, with 8 bases between. The CDR3 runs to 14 residues. The CDR3 is CASSEARVDEKLFF. CDR3 DNA: TGTGCCAGCAGTGAAGCCAGGGTTGATGAAAAACTGTTTTTT.

This chain uses TRBV19 with TRBJ2-3; 10 bases align to TRBD2. The germline gives CDR1 LNHDA, CDR2 SQIVND (reference sequence). The V and J ends lost 3 bases and 2 bases, in that order; junction bases with no gene match: 5. The CDR3 length is 16 residues. Here the CDR3 DNA reads TGTGCCAGTAGTATCCTAGCGGGGGCTAACACAGATACGCAGTATTTT. It codes for CASSILAGANTDTQYF.

This sequence joins TRBV12-5 and TRBJ2-7; 11 nucleotides agree with TRBD1. V shed 2 bases and J 6 bases; nucleotides not matched to a gene: 12. The CDR3 is 17 residues long. The germline gives CDR1 LGHNT, CDR2 FRNRAP. The CDR3 DNA is TGTGCTAGTGGTTTGATGGGACCGGGACAGGGGGTAATCGAGCAGTACTTC. Protein sequence: CASGLMGPGQGVIEQYF.

V is TRBV30 and J is TRBJ1-1; 12 bases are a match to TRBD1. Germline CDR1 is GTSNPN and CDR2 is SVGIG (reference sequence). The CDR3 totals 16 residues. J lost 0 bases, V lost 3 bases, and 5 bases had no gene match. The CDR3 nucleotides read TGTGCCTGGAGGAGGGACAGGGGGCTCTTGAACACTGAAGCTTTCTTT. Amino acid sequence: CAWRRDRGLLNTEAFF.

The chain is built from TRBV5-4 and TRBJ1-6; D may be TRBD1 (5 bases). Looked up from germline, CDR1 is SGHNT and CDR2 is YYREEE (reference sequence). This CDR3 contains 14 residues. Trimming removed 4 bases at V and 7 bases at J, with 12 bases between. The CDR3 is CASSEDSQNSPLHF. The CDR3 region has the DNA TGTGCCAGCAGCGAAGACAGCCAAAATTCACCCCTCCACTTT.

This clone has just a few counts. The gene calls are TRBV7-6 and TRBJ2-3; 10 nucleotides agree with TRBD1. Germline V CDR1 and CDR2: SGHVS, FNYEAQ. The CDR3 totals 18 residues. The V gene end was trimmed by 5 bases and the J gene end by 8 bases; junction bases not matched to a gene: 19. The CDR3 sequence is CASSRGRAGTGDPGTQYF. The CDR3 nucleotides read TGTGCCAGCAGCCGAGGTAGAGCCGGGACAGGGGATCCGGGTACGCAGTATTTT.

This chain joins TRBV7-2 and TRBJ1-6; 7 bases map to TRBD1. In germline, CDR1 is SGHTA, CDR2 FQGNSA. The J segment lost 9 bases and the V segment lost 4 bases, leaving 9 bases of the junction unmatched. This CDR3 has 15 amino acids. CDR3: CASSSNRGVGSPLHF. As DNA, the CDR3 is TGTGCCAGCAGCTCAAACAGGGGTGTTGGTTCACCCCTCCACTTT. The variable domain in full, completed from reference TRBV7-2 and TRBJ1-6, reads GAGVSQSPSNKVTEKGKDVELRCDPISGHTALYWYRQSLGQGLEFLIYFQGNSAPDKSGLPSDRFSAERTGGSVSTLTIQRTQQEDSAVYLCASSSNRGVGSPLHFGNGTRLTVT.

The chain has TRBV27 and TRBJ2-7, with 8 bases fitting TRBD2. The CDR3 runs to 15 residues. The J segment lost 2 bases and the V segment lost 6 bases, leaving 9 bases of the junction unmatched. Looked up from germline, CDR1 is MNHEY and CDR2 is SMNVEV (reference sequence). CDR3 nucleotide sequence: TGTGCCAGCAGCCCCCACCGGGGGGGACCCTACGAGCAGTACTTC. Translating gives CASSPHRGGPYEQYF.

The J gene is TRBJ2-7, the V gene TRBV4-1; 10 bases align to TRBD2. The V and J ends lost 2 bases and 0 bases, in that order; junction bases with no gene match: 4. The CDR3 covers 16 residues. CDR1 and CDR2 from the germline V gene are MGHRA and YSYEKL. The CDR3 loop is CASSQTSGVHSYEQYF. CDR3 coding DNA: TGCGCCAGCAGCCAAACTAGCGGGGTTCACTCCTACGAGCAGTACTTC.

The gene calls are TRBV27 and TRBJ1-2; tentative D call: TRBD1 (6 bases). CDR3 length: 13 residues. With 6 bases removed from V and 6 bases from J, the gap between germline ends came to 14 bases. Germline V gene sequence: CDR1 MNHEY, CDR2 SMNVEV (reference sequence). For the CDR3, the DNA is TGTGCCAGCAGACCACAGGGACACGATGGCTACACCTTC. Translated, it gives CASRPQGHDGYTF.

In this sample, this clone turned up a few times. The chain joins TRBV19 to TRBJ2-3; 8 bases fit TRBD2. CDR1 is LNHDA and CDR2 is SQIVND in the germline V gene (reference sequence). V shed 7 bases, J shed 1 base, and the junction held 10 bases outside the gene matches. The CDR3 spans 16 residues. The CDR3: CASTPGGQSGTDTQYF. The CDR3 nucleotides are TGTGCCAGTACCCCGGGGGGGCAGTCAGGCACAGATACGCAGTATTTT.

This clone was detected only once. V gene TRBV7-2 combines with J gene TRBJ1-3; 8 bases are a match to TRBD1. This CDR3 is 17 amino acids long. Germline CDR1 and CDR2: SGHTA and FQGNSA. V dropped 0 bases and J dropped 0; count of bases not matched to a gene: 4. CDR3 DNA: TGTGCCAGCAGCTTAGCGGGGGACAGGTACTCTGGAAACACCATATATTTT. Translating gives CASSLAGDRYSGNTIYF.

About this clone itself: The sample contains more than one DNA sequence encoding this CDR3. This chain links TRBV7-3 with TRBJ2-3; 9 positions match TRBD2. Trimming took 3 bases from V and 5 from J; bases not matched to a gene: 6. CDR3 size: 15 residues. Per the germline V gene, CDR1 is SGHTA and CDR2 is FQGTGA. This chain's CDR3 is CASSLGGGAGDTQYF. The CDR3 bases are TGTGCCAGCAGCTTGGGCGGGGGGGCGGGAGATACGCAGTATTTT.

The gene calls are TRBV6-4 and TRBJ2-3; D unresolved. CDR1 and CDR2 from the germline V gene are MRHNA and SNTAGT. The CDR3 covers 11 residues. The germline V and J ends were trimmed by 4 bases and 5 bases, with 4 bases remaining between them. This CDR3 is CASSAGDTQYF. The CDR3 coding sequence is TGTGCCAGCAGTGCAGGAGATACGCAGTATTTT.

This clone showed up just a few times. The rearrangement uses TRBV30 and TRBJ1-5; 9 nucleotides match TRBD1. The CDR3 is 13 residues long. The germline gives CDR1 GTSNPN, CDR2 SVGIG (reference sequence). Germline trimming cut 8 bases from V and 5 bases from J; bases unmatched to any gene: 7. This CDR3 reads CASRDRVDQPQHF. The CDR3 DNA follows: TGTGCCAGCCGGGACAGGGTTGATCAGCCCCAGCATTTT.

A remark on this clone: This same CDR3 is encoded by further DNA sequences in the sample. The chain has TRBV5-1 and TRBJ2-5, with a possible D match to TRBD1 (5 bases). Trimming left V 1 base short and J 2 bases short, with 12 bases between. This CDR3 has 15 amino acids. CDR1 and CDR2 from the germline V gene are SGHRS and YFSETQ. This CDR3 is CASSLTGRVQETQYF. DNA of the CDR3: TGCGCCAGCAGCTTGACAGGACGAGTGCAAGAGACCCAGTACTTC.

The V and J genes are TRBV7-8 and TRBJ1-4, with a weak D call TRBD1 (5 bases). Germline V CDR1 and CDR2: SGHVS, FQNEAQ. There are 15 residues in the CDR3. V was clipped by 2 bases and J by 8 bases, with 15 bases between them. For the CDR3, the DNA is TGTGCCAGCAGCTTATTGCGGGGGAGGGAAGAAAAACTGTTTTTT. Its protein product is CASSLLRGREEKLFF.

The V call is TRBV27, the J call TRBJ1-3; D perhaps matches TRBD1 (5 bases). Germline values: CDR1 MNHEY, CDR2 SMNVEV (reference sequence). The CDR3 runs 17 residues. Between the trimmed V and J ends, which lost 0 bases and 0 bases, there was a span of 12 bases. In nucleotides, the CDR3 is TGTGCCAGCAGTTTATCCGCAGGGCTGAGCTCTGGAAACACCATATATTTT. The encoded protein is CASSLSAGLSSGNTIYF.

V gene TRBV30 combines with J gene TRBJ2-5; 8 nucleotides align to TRBD1. The V segment lost 2 bases and the J segment 6 bases; nucleotides outside the gene matches: 8. CDR1 and CDR2 (germline): GTSNPN, SVGIG (reference sequence). The CDR3 consists of 14 residues. In nucleotides, the CDR3 is TGTGCCTGGAGTCCACCGGGACAGGCGAAGACCCAGTACTTC. This sequence encodes CAWSPPGQAKTQYF.